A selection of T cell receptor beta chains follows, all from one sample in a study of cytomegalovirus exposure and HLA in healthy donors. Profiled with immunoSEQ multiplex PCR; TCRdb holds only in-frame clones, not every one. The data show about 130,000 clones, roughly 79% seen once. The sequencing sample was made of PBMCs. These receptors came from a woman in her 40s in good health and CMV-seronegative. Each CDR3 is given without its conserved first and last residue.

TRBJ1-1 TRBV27 ASSLGAGGIAF
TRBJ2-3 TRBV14 ASSQDNTDTQY
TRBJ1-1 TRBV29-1 SVALGGLNTEAF
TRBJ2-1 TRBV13 ASSLYSGDDPRSYNEQF
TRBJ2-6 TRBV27 ASSFTGTGANVLT
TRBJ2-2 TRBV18 ASSSTGANTGELF
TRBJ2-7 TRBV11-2 ASSLAPGRWEQY
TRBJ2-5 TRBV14 ASSLGLLKETQY
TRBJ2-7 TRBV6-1 ASREQGARNYEQY
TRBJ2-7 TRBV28 ASSRAGGPYEQY
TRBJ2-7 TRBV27 ASSGRDNRFHEQY
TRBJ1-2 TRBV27 ASGSMDRPYYGYT
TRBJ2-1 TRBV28 ASSFRGLSGHNEQF
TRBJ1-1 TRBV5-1 ASSLAWVGGTEAF
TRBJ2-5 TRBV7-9 ASSYRTQGAGETQY
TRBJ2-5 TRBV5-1 ASSLASGGQETQY
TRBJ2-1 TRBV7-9 ASSLRQGSYNEQF
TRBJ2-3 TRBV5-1 ASSSLTGGGTDTQY
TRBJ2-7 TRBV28 ASSFYSRSPYEQY
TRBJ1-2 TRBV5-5 ASSLVRQGATSYGYT
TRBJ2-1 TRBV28 ASSFPTGALRTNEQF
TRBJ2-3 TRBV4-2 ASRPGGLAGGQADTQY
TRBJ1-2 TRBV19 ASSTTEYYGYT
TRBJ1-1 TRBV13 ARMATGGMNTEAF
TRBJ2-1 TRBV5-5 ASSSSRDYPSYEQF